The rows below give T cell receptor beta chains drawn from one sample of a study of CD8 T cells in Susac syndrome. TCRdb reanalysed the immunoSEQ multiplex PCR reads using MiXCR and keeps one entry per CDR3 protein. Of fewer than 150,000 distinct CDR3 sequences in the sample, 90% to 95% were seen once. Sequencing was done on a sample of CD8+ T cells from PBMCs. These receptor sequences come from a human donor with multiple sclerosis. CDR3s include the opening cysteine and the closing phenylalanine or tryptophan. D genes are given only for firm matches. For some rows the clone size is stated as once, few or many, or as a class when expanded; others skip it.

j_call clone_size d_call v_call cdr3_aa cdr3_nt
TRBJ1-1 - - TRBV11-2 CASSFGQMNTEVFF TGTGCCAGCAGCTTCGGACAGATGAACACTGAAGTTTTCTTT
TRBJ2-7 - TRBD2 TRBV5-1 CASREGLAGDYEQYF TGCGCCAGCAGGGAAGGACTAGCGGGGGACTACGAGCAGTACTTC
TRBJ2-3 once - TRBV9 CASSVAGLSDTQYF TGTGCCAGCAGCGTAGCGGGTCTCTCAGATACGCAGTATTTT
TRBJ2-2 once TRBD2 TRBV5-1 CASSEGLAGVVGELFF TGCGCCAGCAGCGAAGGACTAGCGGGAGTCGTCGGGGAGCTGTTTTTT
TRBJ2-1 - - TRBV7-8 CASSSTTTASYNEQFF TGTGCCAGCAGCTCGACCACGACAGCTTCCTACAATGAGCAGTTCTTC
TRBJ1-1 - - TRBV9 CASSGGANTEVFF TGTGCCAGCAGCGGGGGAGCGAACACTGAAGTTTTCTTT
TRBJ1-3 - - TRBV7-9 CASSGGGIHSGNTIYF TGTGCCAGCAGCGGAGGGGGGATCCACTCTGGAAACACCATATATTTT
TRBJ2-7 - - TRBV4-3 CASSQEVGITGGAYEQYF TGCGCCAGCAGCCAAGAGGTCGGAATAACCGGGGGCGCCTACGAGCAGTACTTC
TRBJ1-2 - TRBD1 TRBV5-4 CASSTGQGGGYTF TGTGCCAGCAGCACCGGACAGGGAGGCGGCTACACCTTC
TRBJ1-3 - - TRBV18 CASSPTTDSGNTIYF TGTGCCAGCTCACCGACAACGGACTCTGGAAACACCATATATTTT
TRBJ2-5 - TRBD1 TRBV10-2 CASSRGTGYAETQYF TGCGCCAGCAGTCGAGGGACAGGGTATGCAGAGACCCAGTACTTC
TRBJ2-1 - - TRBV12-3/TRBV12-4 CASSLIPPYNEQFF TGTGCCAGCAGTTTGATTCCCCCCTACAATGAGCAGTTCTTC
TRBJ1-4 - - TRBV7-8 CASSLRGGADGEKLFF TGTGCCAGCAGCTTAAGGGGAGGGGCGGACGGGGAAAAACTGTTTTTT
TRBJ2-4 - TRBD2 TRBV27 CATSQRGTPQDIQYF TGTGCCACCTCGCAGCGGGGGACCCCCCAAGACATTCAGTACTTC
TRBJ1-4 - - TRBV5-6 CASTDGHEKLFF TGTGCCAGCACCGACGGACATGAAAAACTGTTTTTT
TRBJ2-2 - TRBD2 TRBV14 CASSPLAGVETGELFF TGTGCCAGCAGTCCCTTAGCGGGAGTCGAAACCGGGGAGCTGTTTTTT
TRBJ1-6 - - TRBV27 CASSFGGSNSPLHF TGTGCCAGCAGTTTTGGGGGTAGTAATTCACCCCTCCACTTT
TRBJ2-1 - - TRBV4-2 CASSQDRGDEQFF TGTGCCAGCAGCCAAGATAGGGGCGATGAGCAGTTCTTC
TRBJ1-2 - - TRBV24-1 CATSGNDPDGYTF TGTGCCACCAGTGGGAATGATCCCGATGGCTACACCTTC
TRBJ1-1 - TRBD1 TRBV12-3/TRBV12-4 CASSLADRAGAFF TGTGCCAGCAGTTTAGCCGACAGGGCGGGAGCTTTCTTT
TRBJ2-3 - - TRBV4-1 CASSPVSGADTQYF TGCGCCAGCAGCCCTGTTTCAGGGGCAGATACGCAGTATTTT
TRBJ1-4 - - TRBV20-1 CSARDFRTDTREKLFF TGCAGTGCTAGAGATTTCCGGACAGACACTCGGGAAAAACTGTTTTTT
TRBJ2-3 - TRBD2 TRBV19 CASSMELAGEADTQYF TGTGCCAGTAGTATGGAACTAGCGGGAGAAGCAGATACGCAGTATTTT
TRBJ1-2 - - TRBV4-1 CASSQAGRDGYGYTF TGCGCCAGCAGCCAAGCAGGGAGGGACGGCTATGGCTACACCTTC
TRBJ2-2 once - TRBV29-1 CSGQGDTGELFF TGCAGCGGGCAGGGAGACACCGGGGAGCTGTTTTTT
TRBJ2-1 - - TRBV3-1 CASSQMYEQFF TGTGCCAGCAGCCAAATGTATGAGCAGTTCTTC
TRBJ1-5 - - TRBV28 CASSLGGEGQPQHF TGTGCCAGCAGTTTGGGGGGCGAGGGGCAGCCCCAGCATTTT
TRBJ2-2 - - TRBV15 CATSRVQAGELFF TGTGCCACCAGCAGGGTGCAGGCCGGGGAGCTGTTTTTT
TRBJ1-1 - - TRBV5-6 CASSSDGPEAFF TGTGCCAGCAGCTCGGACGGCCCTGAAGCTTTCTTT
TRBJ2-3 - TRBD2 TRBV4-3 CASSQEGTSGNQDTQYF TGCGCCAGCAGCCAGGAGGGGACTAGCGGTAACCAAGATACGCAGTATTTT
TRBJ1-2 - - TRBV28 CASSFPQGNYGYTF TGTGCCAGCAGTTTCCCGCAGGGAAACTATGGCTACACCTTC
TRBJ2-1 - TRBD2 TRBV13 CASSPLLAGVINEQFF TGTGCCAGCAGCCCCTTACTAGCGGGAGTAATCAATGAGCAGTTCTTC
TRBJ1-1 - - TRBV29-1 CSVEVMMGAFF TGCAGCGTTGAAGTAATGATGGGAGCTTTCTTT
TRBJ2-1 - TRBD2 TRBV30 CAWSVTGGSYNEQFF TGTGCCTGGAGTGTAACGGGAGGCTCCTACAATGAGCAGTTCTTC
TRBJ2-3 once TRBD1 TRBV6-4 CASSDGTGGTDTQYF TGTGCCAGCAGTGACGGGACAGGGGGCACAGATACGCAGTATTTT
TRBJ2-5 - - TRBV13 CASSGRLAETQYF TGTGCCAGCAGCGGGCGGCTGGCGGAGACCCAGTACTTC
TRBJ2-2 - - TRBV12-3/TRBV12-4 CASGRITGELFF TGTGCCAGCGGTAGGATCACCGGGGAGCTGTTTTTT
TRBJ2-1 - TRBD1 TRBV28 CASSFDRGSYNEQFF TGTGCCAGCAGTTTTGACAGGGGGTCCTACAATGAGCAGTTCTTC
TRBJ2-7 - - TRBV4-1 CASSQVRGSYEQYF TGCGCCAGCAGCCAAGTTAGAGGGTCCTACGAGCAGTACTTC
TRBJ1-2 - TRBD1 TRBV27 CASLGQGVGYTF TGTGCCAGCTTGGGACAGGGGGTCGGCTACACCTTC
TRBJ1-1 - - TRBV7-9 CASSLVSGDTEAFF TGTGCCAGCAGCTTAGTTTCGGGGGACACTGAAGCTTTCTTT
TRBJ2-2 - - TRBV9 CASSVDAGLFGELFF TGTGCCAGCAGCGTAGACGCCGGGTTGTTCGGGGAGCTGTTTTTT
TRBJ2-1 once TRBD1 TRBV19 CATERTGGIDEQFF TGTGCCACCGAACGGACAGGGGGCATAGATGAGCAGTTCTTC
TRBJ2-1 once - TRBV27 CASSVIVYGEQFF TGTGCCAGCAGTGTTATTGTCTATGGTGAGCAGTTCTTC
TRBJ2-3 - - TRBV7-6 CASSWQEDTQYF TGTGCCAGCAGCTGGCAGGAGGATACGCAGTATTTT
TRBJ1-1 - - TRBV18 CASSPGSGEAFF TGTGCCAGCTCACCAGGGAGCGGTGAAGCTTTCTTT
TRBJ2-3 - - TRBV6-2/TRBV6-3 CASSLPDETDTQYF TGTGCCAGCAGTCTGCCTGACGAAACAGATACGCAGTATTTT
TRBJ2-5 few - TRBV6-5 CASSYVSGETQYF TGTGCCAGCAGTTACGTCAGTGGGGAGACCCAGTACTTC
TRBJ2-7 - - TRBV12-3/TRBV12-4 CASSPQGEGNEQYF TGTGCCAGCAGCCCTCAGGGAGAGGGAAACGAGCAGTACTTC
TRBJ2-7 - TRBD2 TRBV5-4 CASSFSGSPNEQYF TGTGCCAGCAGCTTTAGCGGGAGTCCCAACGAGCAGTACTTC
TRBJ1-1 - - TRBV6-5 CASRGMNTEAFF TGTGCCAGCAGGGGGATGAACACTGAAGCTTTCTTT
TRBJ1-1 - - TRBV19 CASNTGARFTEAFF TGTGCCAGTAATACGGGGGCCCGGTTCACTGAAGCTTTCTTT
TRBJ1-1 - TRBD1 TRBV20-1 CSARDLQGADTEAFF TGCAGTGCTAGAGACCTACAGGGGGCAGACACTGAAGCTTTCTTT
TRBJ2-7 - TRBD2 TRBV6-2/TRBV6-3 CASDSGTSGFYEQYF TGTGCCAGTGACTCCGGGACTAGCGGATTCTACGAGCAGTACTTC